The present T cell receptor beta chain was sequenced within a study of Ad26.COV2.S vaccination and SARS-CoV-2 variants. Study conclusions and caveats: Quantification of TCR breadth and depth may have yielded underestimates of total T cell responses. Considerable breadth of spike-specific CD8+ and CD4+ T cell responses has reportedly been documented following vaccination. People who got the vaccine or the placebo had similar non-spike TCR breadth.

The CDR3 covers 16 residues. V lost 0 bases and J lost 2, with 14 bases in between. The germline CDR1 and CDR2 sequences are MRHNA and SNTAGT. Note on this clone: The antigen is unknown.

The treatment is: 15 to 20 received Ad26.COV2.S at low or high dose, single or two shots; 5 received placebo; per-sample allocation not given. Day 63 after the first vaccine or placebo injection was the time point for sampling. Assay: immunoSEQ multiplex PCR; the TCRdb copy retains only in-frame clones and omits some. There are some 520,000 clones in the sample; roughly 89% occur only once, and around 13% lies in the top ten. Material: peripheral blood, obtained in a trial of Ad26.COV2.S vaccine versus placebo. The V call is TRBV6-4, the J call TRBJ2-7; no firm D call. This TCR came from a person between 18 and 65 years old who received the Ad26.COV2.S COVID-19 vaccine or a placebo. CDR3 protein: CASSDSDPQRAYEQYF. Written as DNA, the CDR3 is TGTGCCAGCAGTGACTCGGACCCTCAACGGGCCTACGAGCAGTACTTC.